This T cell receptor beta chain was retrieved from a study of T-cell memory formation after mild COVID-19. TCRdb re-called the 5' RACE reads with MiXCR, one entry per CDR3 protein. The top ten clones hold around 7.8% of a sample with some 600,000 distinct CDR3 sequences, roughly a sixth of them seen once. The CDR3 length is 14 residues. Trimming left V 6 bases short and J 7 bases short, with 16 bases between. Germline assignment: CDR1 LGHDT and CDR2 YNNKEL (reference sequence). The sample taken for sequencing was PBMCs or a T cell subset sorted from them (not recorded which). This chain links TRBV3-1 with TRBJ2-1; D not resolved. This TCR derives from an adult woman who had mild COVID-19 (a few samples of this study predate the infection). Cell type and time point are not known. CDR3 amino acids: CASSPSIGLNEQFF. The CDR3 DNA reads TGTGCCAGCAGTCCATCCATCGGTTTAAATGAGCAGTTCTTC.